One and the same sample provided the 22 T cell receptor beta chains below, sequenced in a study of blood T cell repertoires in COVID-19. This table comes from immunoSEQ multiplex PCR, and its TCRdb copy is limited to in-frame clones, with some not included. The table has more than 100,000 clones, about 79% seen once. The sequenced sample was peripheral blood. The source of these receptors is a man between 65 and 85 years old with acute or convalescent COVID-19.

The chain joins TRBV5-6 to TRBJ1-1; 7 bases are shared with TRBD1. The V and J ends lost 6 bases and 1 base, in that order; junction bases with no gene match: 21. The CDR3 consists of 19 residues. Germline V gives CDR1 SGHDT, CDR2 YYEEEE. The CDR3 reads CASTTLRLRRQGRNTEAFF. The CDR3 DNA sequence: TGTGCCAGCACCACATTAAGGCTGAGGAGACAGGGAAGGAACACTGAAGCTTTCTTT.

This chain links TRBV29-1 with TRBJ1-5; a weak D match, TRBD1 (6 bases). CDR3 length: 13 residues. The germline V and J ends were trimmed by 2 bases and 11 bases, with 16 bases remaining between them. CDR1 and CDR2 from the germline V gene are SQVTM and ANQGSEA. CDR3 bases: TGCAGCGTTGAAATTGGAGGGGGGGTGTCCCAGCATTTT. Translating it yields CSVEIGGGVSQHF. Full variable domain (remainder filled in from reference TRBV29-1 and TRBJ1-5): SAVISQKPSRDICQRGTSLTIQCQVDSQVTMMFWYRQQPGQSLTLIATANQGSEATYESGFVIDKFPISRPNLTFSTLTVSNMSPEDSSIYLCSVEIGGGVSQHFGDGTRLSIL.

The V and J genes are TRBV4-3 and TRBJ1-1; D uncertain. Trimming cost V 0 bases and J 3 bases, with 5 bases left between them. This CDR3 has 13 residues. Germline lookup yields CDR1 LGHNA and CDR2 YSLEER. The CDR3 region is CASSQEGDTEAFF. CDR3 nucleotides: TGCGCCAGCAGCCAAGAGGGAGACACTGAAGCTTTCTTT.

CDR3 region: CASGASSRGFGEAFF. In DNA, the CDR3 is TGTGCCTCCGGGGCCAGTAGCAGGGGGTTCGGTGAAGCTTTCTTT. The chain uses TRBV30 and TRBJ1-1; 7 bases align to TRBD1. Germline-derived CDR1 and CDR2 are GTSNPN and SVGIG (reference sequence). V gave up 7 bases and J gave up 7 bases; unmatched junction bases: 18. This CDR3 is built from 15 residues.

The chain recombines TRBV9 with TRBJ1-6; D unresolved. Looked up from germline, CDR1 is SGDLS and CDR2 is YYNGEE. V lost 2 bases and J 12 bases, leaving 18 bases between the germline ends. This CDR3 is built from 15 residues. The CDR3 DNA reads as TGTGCCAGCAGCGTCCTAGACGGGGAGGAGGGACCCCTCCACTTT. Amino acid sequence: CASSVLDGEEGPLHF.

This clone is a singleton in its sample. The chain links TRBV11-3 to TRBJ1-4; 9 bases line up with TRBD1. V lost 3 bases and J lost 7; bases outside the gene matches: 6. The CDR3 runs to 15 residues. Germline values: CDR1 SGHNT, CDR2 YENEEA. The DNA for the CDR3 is TGTGCCAGCAGCTTGGGGACAGGGTCGGCTGAAAAACTGTTTTTT. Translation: CASSLGTGSAEKLFF. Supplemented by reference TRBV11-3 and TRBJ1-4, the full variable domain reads EAGVVQSPRYKIIEKKQPVAFWCNPISGHNTLYWYLQNLGQGPELLIRYENEEAVDDSQLPKDRFSAERLKGVDSTLKIQPAELGDSAVYLCASSLGTGSAEKLFFGSGTQLSVL.

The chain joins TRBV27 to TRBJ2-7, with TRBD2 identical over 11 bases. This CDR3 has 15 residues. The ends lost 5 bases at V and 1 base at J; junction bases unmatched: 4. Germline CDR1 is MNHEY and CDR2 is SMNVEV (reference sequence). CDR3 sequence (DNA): TGTGCCAGCAGTCCAAGACTAGCGGGGTCCTACGAGCAGTACTTC. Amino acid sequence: CASSPRLAGSYEQYF.

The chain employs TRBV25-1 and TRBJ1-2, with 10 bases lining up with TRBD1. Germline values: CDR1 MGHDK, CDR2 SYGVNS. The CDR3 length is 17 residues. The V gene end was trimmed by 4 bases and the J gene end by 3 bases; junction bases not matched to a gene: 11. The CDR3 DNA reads TGTGCCAGCAGTGCCGGACCGGGACAGGGGTATGACTATGGCTACACCTTC. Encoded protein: CASSAGPGQGYDYGYTF.

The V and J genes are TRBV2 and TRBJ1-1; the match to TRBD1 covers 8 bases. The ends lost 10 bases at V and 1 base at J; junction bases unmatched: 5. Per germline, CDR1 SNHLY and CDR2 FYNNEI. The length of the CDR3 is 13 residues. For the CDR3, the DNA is TGTGCCACCTCGACAGGGGCGAACACTGAAGCTTTCTTT. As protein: CATSTGANTEAFF.

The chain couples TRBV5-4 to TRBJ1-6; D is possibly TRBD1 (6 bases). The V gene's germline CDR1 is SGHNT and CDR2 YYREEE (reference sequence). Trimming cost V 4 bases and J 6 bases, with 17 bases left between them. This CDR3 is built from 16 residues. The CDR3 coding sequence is TGTGCCAGCAGCCCTGGACAGATCCGATCTAATTCACCCCTCCACTTT. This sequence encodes CASSPGQIRSNSPLHF.

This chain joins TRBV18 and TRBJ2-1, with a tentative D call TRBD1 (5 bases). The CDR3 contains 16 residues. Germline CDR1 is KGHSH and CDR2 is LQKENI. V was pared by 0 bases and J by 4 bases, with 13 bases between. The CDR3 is CASSPPQDTLYNEQFF. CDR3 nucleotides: TGTGCCAGCTCACCACCACAGGACACCCTTTACAATGAGCAGTTCTTC. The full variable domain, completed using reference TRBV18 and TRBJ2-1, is NAGVMQNPRHLVRRRGQEARLRCSPMKGHSHVYWYRQLPEEGLKFMVYLQKENIIDESGMPKERFSAEFPKEGPSILRIQQVVRGDSAAYFCASSPPQDTLYNEQFFGPGTRLTVL.

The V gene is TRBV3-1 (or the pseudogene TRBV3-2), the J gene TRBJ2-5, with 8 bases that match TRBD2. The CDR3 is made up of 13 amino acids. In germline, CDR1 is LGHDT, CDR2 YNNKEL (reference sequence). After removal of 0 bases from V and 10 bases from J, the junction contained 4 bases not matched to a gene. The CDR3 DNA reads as TGTGCCAGCAGCCAAGAACTAGCGGTTGACCAGTACTTC. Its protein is CASSQELAVDQYF.

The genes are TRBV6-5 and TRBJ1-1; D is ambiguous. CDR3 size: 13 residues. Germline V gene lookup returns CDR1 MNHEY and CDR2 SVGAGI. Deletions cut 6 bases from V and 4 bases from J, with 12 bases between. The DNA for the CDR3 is TGTGCCAGCAGCTCGTCTCTCCGCACTGAAGCTTTCTTT. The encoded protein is CASSSSLRTEAFF.

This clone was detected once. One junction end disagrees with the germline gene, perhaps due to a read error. The CDR3 region has the DNA TGTGCTAGCAGCTTATGGGCAGGGTCCGGCCAAGAGACCCAGTACTTC. This gives the protein CASSLWAGSGQETQYF. The chain has TRBV7-7 and TRBJ2-5; weak D call: TRBD1 (5 bases). CDR1 is SSHAT and CDR2 is FNYEAQ in the germline V gene (reference sequence). The CDR3 is 16 residues long.

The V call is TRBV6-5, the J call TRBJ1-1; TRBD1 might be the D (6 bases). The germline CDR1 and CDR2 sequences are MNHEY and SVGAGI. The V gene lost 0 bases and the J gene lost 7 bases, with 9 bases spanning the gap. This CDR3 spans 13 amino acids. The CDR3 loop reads CASSYSGGLEAFF. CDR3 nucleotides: TGTGCCAGCAGTTACTCTGGGGGCCTTGAAGCTTTCTTT.

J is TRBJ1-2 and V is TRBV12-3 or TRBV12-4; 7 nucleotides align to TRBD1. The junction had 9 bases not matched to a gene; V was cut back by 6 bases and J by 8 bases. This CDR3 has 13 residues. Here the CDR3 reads CASSPGTEGGYTF. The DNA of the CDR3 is TGTGCCAGCAGCCCCGGGACAGAAGGGGGCTACACCTTC.

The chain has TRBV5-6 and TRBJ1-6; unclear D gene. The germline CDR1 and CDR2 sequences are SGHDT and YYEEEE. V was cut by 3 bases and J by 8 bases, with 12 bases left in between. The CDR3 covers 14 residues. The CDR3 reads CASSSGNLDSPLHF. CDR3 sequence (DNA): TGTGCCAGCAGCTCCGGGAATTTAGATTCACCCCTCCACTTT.

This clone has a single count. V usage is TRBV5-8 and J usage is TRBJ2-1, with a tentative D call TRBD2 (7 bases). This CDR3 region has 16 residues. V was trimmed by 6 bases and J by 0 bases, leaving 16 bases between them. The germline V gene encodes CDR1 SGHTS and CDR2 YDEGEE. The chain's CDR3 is CASTRRGGSSYNEQFF. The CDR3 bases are TGTGCCAGCACCCGGAGGGGGGGAAGCTCCTACAATGAGCAGTTCTTC.

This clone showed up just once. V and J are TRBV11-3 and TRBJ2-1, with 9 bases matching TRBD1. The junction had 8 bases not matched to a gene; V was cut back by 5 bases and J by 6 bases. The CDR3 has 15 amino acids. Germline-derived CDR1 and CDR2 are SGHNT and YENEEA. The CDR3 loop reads CASSQGGQGSNEQFF. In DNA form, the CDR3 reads TGTGCCAGCAGCCAGGGGGGACAGGGTAGCAATGAGCAGTTCTTC.

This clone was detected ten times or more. The CDR3 spells CASSLGASGGMETQYF. CDR3 nucleotide sequence: TGTGCCAGCAGCTTGGGGGCTAGCGGGGGGATGGAGACCCAGTACTTC. The V and J genes are TRBV5-4 and TRBJ2-5; 11 nucleotides agree with TRBD2. The CDR3 sequence is 16 residues long. Trimming at V came to 0 bases and at J to 5 bases, leaving 6 bases not matched to a gene. The germline gives CDR1 SGHNT, CDR2 YYREEE (reference sequence).

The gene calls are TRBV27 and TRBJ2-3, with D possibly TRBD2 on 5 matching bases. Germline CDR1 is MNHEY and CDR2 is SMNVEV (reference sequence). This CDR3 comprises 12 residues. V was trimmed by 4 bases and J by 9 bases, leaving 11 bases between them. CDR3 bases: TGTGCCAGCAGTTACGGTCGAGGGACGCAGTATTTT. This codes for CASSYGRGTQYF.

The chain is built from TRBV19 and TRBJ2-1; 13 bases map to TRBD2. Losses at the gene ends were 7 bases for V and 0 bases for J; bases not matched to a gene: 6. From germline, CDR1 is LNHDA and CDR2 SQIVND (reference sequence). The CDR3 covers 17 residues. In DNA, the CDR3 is TGTGCCAGTAAGGAGACTAGCGGGGGGTCCTCCTACAATGAGCAGTTCTTC. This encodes CASKETSGGSSYNEQFF.